This record concerns one T cell receptor (beta chain) sequence. This specimen belongs to a study of cytomegalovirus exposure and HLA in healthy donors. Study in general: The early release's HLA-typed donors yielded 65 million to 85 million unique TCRs.

A multiplex PCR was run with 60 Vbeta primers and 13 Jbeta primers. Profiling relied on immunoSEQ multiplex PCR, and the TCRdb table lists in-frame clones only, not all of them. This sample yields around 180,000 clones, of which roughly 80% are seen a single time; around 0.46% belongs to the top ten. The germline CDR1 and CDR2 sequences are SNHLY and FYNNEI. The CDR3 has 15 residues. Trimming removed 2 bases at V and 1 base at J, with 11 bases between. V usage is TRBV2 and J usage is TRBJ1-1, with D tentatively TRBD1 (5 bases). Sequencing used PBMCs. This TCR derives from a woman aged 50 to 65 in good health and CMV-seronegative. In DNA form, the CDR3 reads TGTGCCAGCAGTGAAAGGGGTCAGTCGAACACTGAAGCTTTCTTT. Translating gives CASSERGQSNTEAFF.